The next 24 T cell receptor beta chains were all read from a single sample in a study of post-analysis software for immune sequencing data. Built from TCR beta cDNA, the libraries had unique molecular identifiers in them. Via MiXCR, TCRdb re-called the PCR reads, giving one row per CDR3 protein. The table lists 750,000 to 950,000 distinct CDR3 sequences, roughly 50% of them singletons, with 4.6% in the top ten. Study-wide findings and caveats: TRBV segments more frequent in patients than in controls numbered roughly 5 and included TRBV5-6, TRBV5-1 and TRBV20-1.

These TCRs are of unknown antigen specificity. The sequenced sample was blood. These receptors were obtained from a girl between 10 and 17 years old with multiple sclerosis.

The J gene is TRBJ2-7, the V gene TRBV19; 9 nucleotides match TRBD1. Germline V gene sequence: CDR1 LNHDA, CDR2 SQIVND (reference sequence). The CDR3 sequence is 16 residues long. V shed 9 bases and J 0 bases; nucleotides not matched to a gene: 12. CDR3 in DNA: TGTGCCAGCCGGACCCGACGGGACAGGGACTCCTACGAGCAGTACTTC. This sequence encodes CASRTRRDRDSYEQYF.

The V call is TRBV12-3 or TRBV12-4, the J call TRBJ1-5; no definite D call. The CDR3 has 16 amino acids. With 4 bases removed from V and 2 bases from J, the gap between germline ends came to 15 bases. CDR3 in DNA: TGTGCCAGCAGTTCTGCGGGGAGGGCCGGCAATCAGCCCCAGCATTTT. Its protein product is CASSSAGRAGNQPQHF.

This chain links TRBV7-2 with TRBJ2-5, with D possibly matching TRBD1 (6 bases). Looked up from germline, CDR1 is SGHTA and CDR2 is FQGNSA. Trimming took off 5 bases at V and 1 base at J, with 17 bases between the two ends. This CDR3 comprises 16 residues. The CDR3, as DNA: TGTGCCAGCAGCCGATTATCCACAGGGAGCCAAGAGACCCAGTACTTC. It is translated as CASSRLSTGSQETQYF.

This clonotype was found a few times. The chain joins TRBV7-2 to TRBJ2-3, with unresolved D. V lost 5 bases and J lost 1, with 19 bases in between. This CDR3 contains 17 residues. From germline, CDR1 is SGHTA and CDR2 FQGNSA. Here the CDR3 DNA reads TGTGCCAGCAGCCTAGTCTATCCCGGAAAAGGCACAGATACGCAGTATTTT. Translated: CASSLVYPGKGTDTQYF.

DNA of the CDR3: TGTGCCAGCAGCGTGAGGACAGGGGGGTACAATGAGCAGTTCTTC. Amino acids: CASSVRTGGYNEQFF. The chain has TRBV7-2 and TRBJ2-1; 10 positions match TRBD1. The CDR3 runs 15 residues. V shed 5 bases and J 4 bases; nucleotides not matched to a gene: 5. The germline V gene encodes CDR1 SGHTA and CDR2 FQGNSA.

This clonotype was counted between two and nine times. The J gene is TRBJ2-7, the V gene TRBV6-2 or TRBV6-3; the D gene is possibly TRBD2 (7 bases). Between the trimmed V and J ends, which lost 6 bases and 3 bases, there was a span of 18 bases. Germline CDR1 is MNHEY and CDR2 is SVGEGT. The CDR3 runs to 15 residues. The CDR3 here is CASSPQGRGIYEQYF. The CDR3 DNA is TGTGCCAGCAGCCCCCAGGGGCGGGGGATCTACGAGCAGTACTTC.

This clonotype was seen only once. This chain uses TRBV5-1 with TRBJ2-7, with a weak D call TRBD1 (6 bases). This CDR3 comprises 16 residues. The V gene's germline CDR1 is SGHRS and CDR2 YFSETQ. Deletions cut 0 bases from V and 2 bases from J, with 15 bases between. The CDR3 sequence: CASSLAAATGAYEQYF. The CDR3 DNA sequence: TGCGCCAGCAGCTTGGCAGCCGCGACAGGAGCCTACGAGCAGTACTTC. Using reference TRBV5-1 and TRBJ2-7 for the parts outside the CDR3, the full variable domain is KAGVTQTPRYLIKTRGQQVTLSCSPISGHRSVSWYQQTPGQGLQFLFEYFSETQRNKGNFPGRFSGRQFSNSRSEMNVSTLELGDSALYLCASSLAAATGAYEQYFGPGTRLTVT.

Worth noting for this clonotype: Germline is not matched at one junction end, which may reflect a read error. The chain couples TRBV7-7 to TRBJ2-5; 7 bases fit TRBD1. Germline lookup yields CDR1 SSHAT and CDR2 FNYEAQ (reference sequence). This CDR3 contains 14 residues. CDR3 bases: TGTGCTAGCAGCCGACAGGGAAGACAAGAGACCCAGTACTTC. Translating it yields CASSRQGRQETQYF. Full variable domain (missing parts from reference TRBV7-7 and TRBJ2-5): GAGVSQSPRYKVTKRGQDVTLRCDPISSHATLYWYQQALGQGPEFLTYFNYEAQPDKSGLPSDRFSAERPEGSISTLTIQRTEQRDSAMYRCASSRQGRQETQYFGPGTRLLVL.

This clonotype showed up just a few times. This chain uses TRBV6-1 with TRBJ2-5; 8 nucleotides agree with TRBD2. V shed 3 bases, J shed 5 bases, and the junction held 11 bases outside the gene matches. This CDR3 has 16 residues. Looked up from germline, CDR1 is MNHNS and CDR2 is SASEGT. The CDR3 spells CASSDLEREMRETQYF. The CDR3 DNA is TGTGCCAGCAGTGACCTCGAGCGGGAGATGAGGGAGACCCAGTACTTC.

In this sample, this clonotype turned up a few times. The genes are TRBV20-1 and TRBJ2-5, with D possibly matching TRBD1 (6 bases). With the DNA end fitting TRBJ2-7 better, the J assignment may be wrong. The CDR3 spans 15 residues. CDR1 is DFQATT and CDR2 is SNEGSKA in the germline V gene (reference sequence). The CDR3 spells CSARLLGDIPLEQYF. The CDR3 nucleotides read TGCAGTGCTAGGCTCCTCGGGGACATTCCTCTCGAGCAGTACTTC.

The chain carries TRBV4-1 and TRBJ2-3, with TRBD2 as a possible D gene (6 bases). The CDR3 extends over 12 amino acids. Germline V gene lookup returns CDR1 MGHRA and CDR2 YSYEKL. V shed 3 bases and J shed 10 bases, with 11 bases lying between them. The CDR3 DNA is TGCGCCAGCAGCCATGTTGGGAGGTCGCAGTATTTT. As protein: CASSHVGRSQYF.

The chain employs TRBV12-3 or TRBV12-4 and TRBJ1-5; D gene unclear. The CDR3 totals 15 residues. Trimming pared 6 bases from V and 2 bases from J, leaving 14 bases between. CDR3 nucleotide sequence: TGTGCCAGCAGCTTTGGAGGGTTGGGCAATCAGCCCCAGCATTTT. Its translation: CASSFGGLGNQPQHF.

This clonotype was found a few times. The chain has TRBV12-3 or TRBV12-4 and TRBJ1-2; TRBD1 matches at 10 bases. V trimming: 6 bases; J trimming: 5 bases; junction bases outside the gene matches: 9. The length of the CDR3 is 15 residues. CDR3 DNA: TGTGCCAGCAGGGGACAGGGGATCCAAGAGTATGGCTACACCTTC. Amino acids: CASRGQGIQEYGYTF.

This chain links TRBV5-1 with TRBJ2-7; no clear D. The end of the DNA fits TRBJ2-5 better, so the J call may be wrong. Germline V lookup: CDR1 SGHRS, CDR2 YFSETQ. The CDR3 loop spans 13 amino acids. The DNA of the CDR3 is TGCGCCAGCAGCTTTCCGGGTCTAGAGACCCAGTACTTC. Protein sequence: CASSFPGLETQYF.

The V gene is TRBV29-1, the J gene TRBJ2-7, with 10 nucleotides matching TRBD1. V gave up 3 bases and J gave up 7 bases; unmatched junction bases: 9. The CDR3 runs to 14 residues. The germline V gene has CDR1 SQVTM and CDR2 ANQGSEA. CDR3 sequence: CSVEMGQGTREQYF. DNA for the CDR3: TGCAGCGTTGAGATGGGACAGGGGACGAGGGAGCAGTACTTC.

Points on this clonotype: The missing conserved phenylalanine or tryptophan at the end of this CDR3 makes a read error likely. The rearrangement uses TRBV7-2 and TRBJ1-2, with D hard to call. The ends were cut back, 5 bases at V and 8 bases at J, with 18 bases in the middle. The CDR3 spans 14 residues. Germline CDR1 is SGHTA and CDR2 is FQGNSA. The CDR3 reads CASSKLDPRGGYTC. The CDR3 DNA is TGTGCCAGCAGCAAGTTAGACCCCCGCGGCGGCTACACCTGC.

This chain uses TRBV5-6 with TRBJ2-5, with D possibly being TRBD2 (5 bases). V lost 6 bases and J lost 5, with 20 bases in between. CDR3 length: 15 residues. In germline, CDR1 is SGHDT, CDR2 YYEEEE. The CDR3 DNA reads as TGTGCCAGCAACCCCTCGTCTCCCAGGAGGGAGACCCAGTACTTC. Translation: CASNPSSPRRETQYF.

The chain carries TRBV20-1 and TRBJ1-6; D ambiguous. This CDR3 region has 14 residues. Trimming removed 1 base at V and 5 bases at J, with 9 bases between. Germline CDR1 and CDR2: DFQATT and SNEGSKA (reference sequence). The CDR3 protein is CSARVAVDNSPLHF. The CDR3 DNA sequence: TGCAGTGCTAGAGTGGCAGTGGATAATTCACCCCTCCACTTT.

The chain couples TRBV2 to TRBJ1-5; D unresolved. There are 16 residues in the CDR3. CDR1 SNHLY and CDR2 FYNNEI come from the germline V gene. V was trimmed by 0 bases and J by 1 base, leaving 10 bases between them. This CDR3 is CASSEAVSWSNQPQHF. CDR3 nucleotides: TGTGCCAGCAGTGAAGCTGTCAGCTGGAGCAATCAGCCCCAGCATTTT.

Note on this clonotype: A junction boundary mismatches the germline segment, possibly from a read error. The J gene is TRBJ2-5, the V gene TRBV29-1; the match to TRBD1 covers 11 bases. The CDR3 has 16 residues. Germline V gene lookup returns CDR1 SQVTM and CDR2 ANQGSEA. The CDR3 region has the DNA TGCGGCGTTGAAAGGAGGGACAGGGGGTGGCAAGAGACCCAGTACTTC. It translates to CGVERRDRGWQETQYF.

The CDR3 reads CSVEDPRTGAYEQYF. The CDR3 nucleotides read TGCAGCGTTGAAGATCCCAGGACAGGGGCCTACGAGCAGTACTTC. The chain carries TRBV29-1 and TRBJ2-7, with 9 bases fitting TRBD1. Unmatched junction bases numbered 5, after V lost 0 bases and J lost 2 bases. CDR1 is SQVTM and CDR2 is ANQGSEA in the germline V gene. CDR3 length equals 15 residues.

The V gene is TRBV18, the J gene TRBJ2-5, with unresolved D. CDR1 is KGHSH and CDR2 is LQKENI in the germline V gene. Trimming shortened V by 2 bases and J by 9 bases, and 19 bases separated the two germline ends. There are 15 residues in the CDR3. The CDR3 protein is CASSPSSTGKGSQYF. Written as DNA, the CDR3 is TGTGCCAGCTCACCATCCTCTACGGGTAAAGGGTCCCAGTACTTC.

Regarding this clonotype: The junction departs from germline at one end; a sequencing error may be responsible. The chain has TRBV7-2 and TRBJ2-7, with D unresolved. The CDR3 covers 12 residues. Germline values: CDR1 SGHTA, CDR2 FQGNSA. The CDR3 reads CASSPRKLERYF. CDR3 coding DNA: TGTGCCAGCAGCCCACGGAAGCTCGAGCGGTACTTC.

This clonotype was observed a few times. The chain carries TRBV5-1 and TRBJ2-1; D is uncertain. The CDR3 extends over 12 amino acids. Between the trimmed V and J ends, which lost 4 bases and 5 bases, there was a span of 7 bases. CDR1 and CDR2 (germline): SGHRS, YFSETQ. As DNA, the CDR3 is TGCGCCAGCAGCGTGATTAACAATGAGCAGTTCTTC. Amino acid sequence: CASSVINNEQFF.